This T cell receptor (beta chain) was sequenced for a study of blood T cells in healthy people across ages. General study results and limits: Per-million-T-cell TCR beta diversity fell roughly linearly with age. Donors of long life had a larger count of naive CD4+ cells and greater diversity than aged donors.

This clonotype has only a few counts. Its antigen is currently unknown. The authors ran a second PCR of roughly 6 to 12 cycles using a sample-barcoded 5' primer and a J-beta primer mix. Via MiXCR, TCRdb re-called the 5' RACE reads, giving one row per CDR3 protein. The table records 1.5 million to 2 million distinct CDR3 sequences, around half of them present only once. Sequencing was done on a sample of blood. This receptor was taken from a woman aged 40 to 50 in good health.

Written as DNA, the CDR3 is TGCAGCGTTGAGATCACGGGACTTCTTTTGGATACGCAGTATTTT. It codes for CSVEITGLLLDTQYF. The chain uses TRBV29-1 and TRBJ2-3; the D gene is possibly TRBD2 (6 bases). The germline V gene encodes CDR1 SQVTM and CDR2 ANQGSEA. V shed 3 bases and J shed 6 bases, with 19 bases lying between them. The CDR3 sequence is 15 residues long.